This T cell receptor beta chain was captured in a study of blood T cells in healthy people across ages. The CDR3 contains 16 residues. Germline V gives CDR1 MNHEY, CDR2 SMNVEV (reference sequence). It was with a sample-barcoded 5' primer and a J-beta primer mix that a second PCR of about 6 to 12 cycles was run. A template-switch adaptor with 12 random nucleotides tagged each cDNA molecule. A minimum of 2.5 million CDR3-containing paired-end reads was obtained for each sample. In TCRdb, the 5' RACE reads were re-called with MiXCR into one record per CDR3 protein. The table records about 580,000 distinct CDR3 sequences, 45% to 55% of them present only once. Comments on this clonotype: The junction departs from the called germline gene at one end, perhaps through a read error.

The source is a man older than 75 in good health. The specimen was blood. V is TRBV27 and J is TRBJ1-6; D is perhaps TRBD1 (5 bases). The CDR3 DNA sequence: TGTGTCAGCAGTTTATCGGGGGGGTTGGACGGTACCACCCTCCACTTT. Protein: CVSSLSGGLDGTTLHF.